The next 16 T cell receptor beta chains were all read from a single sample in a study of shared clonotypes between healthy human individuals. Repertoires were generated with immunoSEQ multiplex PCR, while TCRdb's copy carries only in-frame clones and drops some. The data contain 2.5 million or so clones, approximately 92% of them singletons. Input material: naive CD4+ T cells sorted from blood. As to subset: CD45RA+ positively selected. Receptor source: a man between 18 and 29 years old in good health.

The V and J genes are TRBV5-1 and TRBJ2-2, with 7 bases lining up with TRBD1. Trimming at V came to 6 bases and at J to 0 bases, leaving 5 bases not matched to a gene. This CDR3 contains 15 residues. CDR1 and CDR2 from the germline V gene are SGHRS and YFSETQ. The CDR3 DNA reads TGCGCCAGCATGTTGACAGGGACGAACACCGGGGAGCTGTTTTTT. This sequence encodes CASMLTGTNTGELFF.

V is TRBV5-1 and J is TRBJ1-4; 8 nucleotides align to TRBD1. The CDR3 sequence is 15 residues long. The germline V gene encodes CDR1 SGHRS and CDR2 YFSETQ. After removal of 0 bases from V and 5 bases from J, the junction contained 3 bases not matched to a gene. CDR3 coding DNA: TGCGCCAGCAGCTTGGACGGGACAGGAAATGAAAAACTGTTTTTT. Translation gives CASSLDGTGNEKLFF.

The genes are TRBV11-2 and TRBJ1-2; 7 bases are shared with TRBD1. Trimming took 5 bases from V and 2 from J; bases not matched to a gene: 17. The germline gives CDR1 SGHAT, CDR2 FQNNGV. This CDR3 contains 18 residues. CDR3 sequence (DNA): TGTGCCAGCAGCCAAAGGACAGGCGGGGGGTTGTTCAACTATGGCTACACCTTC. Translating gives CASSQRTGGGLFNYGYTF.

The rearrangement joins TRBV6-1 to TRBJ2-5, with 12 positions matching TRBD2. Germline CDR1 MNHNS, CDR2 SASEGT. The CDR3 totals 15 residues. V lost 7 bases and J lost 5; bases outside the gene matches: 8. CDR3 protein: CASTASGRGEETQYF. The CDR3 DNA is TGTGCCAGCACCGCTAGCGGGAGGGGTGAGGAGACCCAGTACTTC.

The chain carries TRBV5-4 and TRBJ2-7; 7 bases map to TRBD2. Germline V lookup: CDR1 SGHNT, CDR2 YYREEE (reference sequence). The junction had 13 bases not matched to a gene; V was cut back by 3 bases and J by 7 bases. The CDR3 runs 15 residues. The CDR3 DNA follows: TGTGCCAGCAGCTCAATGTGGGCGGGAGAAGTTGAGCAGTACTTC. The encoded protein is CASSSMWAGEVEQYF. The full variable domain, its missing parts supplied by reference TRBV5-4 and TRBJ2-7, is ETGVTQSPTHLIKTRGQQVTLRCSSQSGHNTVSWYQQALGQGPQFIFQYYREEENGRGNFPPRFSGLQFPNYSSELNVNALELDDSALYLCASSSMWAGEVEQYFGPGTRLTVT.

The chain joins TRBV7-9 to TRBJ2-3, with D tentatively TRBD1 (5 bases). The CDR3 has 15 amino acids. Germline CDR1 is SEHNR and CDR2 is FQNEAQ (reference sequence). V lost 1 base to trimming and J lost 0 bases, with 8 bases between them. The chain's CDR3 is CASSLESGSTDTQYF. The CDR3 coding sequence is TGTGCCAGCAGCTTAGAGTCAGGGAGCACAGATACGCAGTATTTT.

The chain carries TRBV28 and TRBJ2-3, with a possible D match to TRBD2 (6 bases). The germline V gene has CDR1 MDHEN and CDR2 SYDVKM. The CDR3 is 13 residues long. V was shortened by 9 bases and J by 7 bases, with 17 bases between the two germline ends. The CDR3 loop is CASTGGAPNTQYF. CDR3 DNA sequence: TGTGCCAGTACCGGCGGGGCCCCTAATACGCAGTATTTT.

The chain couples TRBV6-1 to TRBJ1-6; TRBD1 aligns across 9 bases. Germline values: CDR1 MNHNS, CDR2 SASEGT. This CDR3 spans 15 amino acids. Unmatched junction bases numbered 6, after V lost 3 bases and J lost 9 bases. CDR3 DNA sequence: TGTGCCAGCAGTGACGACTACAGGGGGCGTTCACCCCTCCACTTT. Protein: CASSDDYRGRSPLHF.

In regard to this clone: Other DNA sequences in the sample encode the same CDR3. CDR3 sequence: CASSLQGSYEQYF. CDR3 DNA: TGTGCCAGCAGTTTACAGGGGTCCTACGAGCAGTACTTC. V gene TRBV27 combines with J gene TRBJ2-7; tentative D call: TRBD1 (6 bases). Trimming cost V 2 bases and J 1 base, with 6 bases left between them. This CDR3 is 13 amino acids long. Germline V gives CDR1 MNHEY, CDR2 SMNVEV (reference sequence).

The chain employs TRBV30 and TRBJ2-3; 11 bases match TRBD2. The germline CDR1 and CDR2 sequences are GTSNPN and SVGIG (reference sequence). The V and J ends lost 2 bases and 3 bases, in that order; junction bases with no gene match: 10. The CDR3 is 17 amino acids. This CDR3 reads CAWSPILAGGPTDTQYF. Written as DNA, the CDR3 is TGTGCCTGGAGTCCTATCTTAGCGGGAGGGCCTACAGATACGCAGTATTTT.

The genes are TRBV11-3 and TRBJ1-1, with D perhaps matching TRBD1 (5 bases). Trimming left V 0 bases short and J 0 bases short, with 8 bases between. Germline CDR1 reads SGHNT; CDR2 reads YENEEA. The CDR3 spans 15 residues. This chain's CDR3 is CASSLDSGMNTEAFF. The CDR3 coding sequence is TGTGCCAGCAGCTTAGACTCAGGGATGAACACTGAAGCTTTCTTT.

The genes are TRBV19 and TRBJ2-2, with 8 nucleotides matching TRBD1. V dropped 6 bases and J dropped 6; count of bases not matched to a gene: 12. Germline CDR1 LNHDA, CDR2 SQIVND (reference sequence). The CDR3 is made up of 16 amino acids. Here the CDR3 reads CASRNAAGGIAGELFF. CDR3 bases: TGTGCCAGTAGGAATGCCGCAGGGGGCATCGCCGGGGAGCTGTTTTTT. The whole variable domain, remainder taken from reference TRBV19 and TRBJ2-2, is DGGITQSPKYLFRKEGQNVTLSCEQNLNHDAMYWYRQDPGQGLRLIYYSQIVNDFQKGDIAEGYSVSREKKESFPLTVTSAQKNPTAFYLCASRNAAGGIAGELFFGEGSRLTVL.

V is TRBV2 and J is TRBJ2-3; tentatively, D is TRBD1 or TRBD2 (5 bases each). Germline V gene sequence: CDR1 SNHLY, CDR2 FYNNEI. This CDR3 contains 14 residues. The ends were cut back, 6 bases at V and 0 bases at J, with 10 bases in the middle. CDR3: CASRGRSSTDTQYF. CDR3 nucleotides: TGTGCCAGCAGGGGACGGTCTAGCACAGATACGCAGTATTTT.

The sample holds one count of this clone. This chain uses TRBV5-4 with TRBJ1-3; maybe TRBD1 (5 bases). V dropped 7 bases and J dropped 0 bases, with 11 bases sitting between them. Germline loops: CDR1 SGHNT, CDR2 YYREEE (reference sequence). There are 14 residues in the CDR3. DNA for the CDR3: TGTGCCAGCCAATCTGGGGGCTCTGGAAACACCATATATTTT. Translating it yields CASQSGGSGNTIYF.

In DNA, the CDR3 is TGTGCCAGCAGCTTACGGGACAGGCCTATAGGCTACACCTTC. This codes for CASSLRDRPIGYTF. This chain connects TRBV7-9 to TRBJ1-2; 8 bases align to TRBD1. The CDR3 sequence is 14 residues long. In germline, CDR1 is SEHNR, CDR2 FQNEAQ (reference sequence). V was pared by 2 bases and J by 8 bases, with 7 bases of the junction left unmatched. Full variable domain (missing parts from reference TRBV7-9 and TRBJ1-2): DTGVSQNPRHKITKRGQNVTFRCDPISEHNRLYWYRQTLGQGPEFLTYFQNEAQLEKSRLLSDRFSAERPKGSFSTLEIQRTEQGDSAMYLCASSLRDRPIGYTFGSGTRLTVV.

The chain employs TRBV5-1 and TRBJ2-3; no firm D call. The V and J ends lost 2 bases and 0 bases respectively, with 7 bases between them. This CDR3 comprises 14 residues. The germline CDR1 and CDR2 sequences are SGHRS and YFSETQ. The DNA for the CDR3 is TGCGCCAGCAGCTTCGGAGCTAGCACAGATACGCAGTATTTT. Protein product: CASSFGASTDTQYF.